The 16 T cell receptor beta chains presented below share a single source sample, sequenced in a study of OX40 agonist ivuxolimab in advanced cancers. Here immunoSEQ multiplex PCR was the method, and the copy in TCRdb shows in-frame clones only, minus some. The sample shows about 130,000 clones, about 92% of them seen only once. The source was CD4+ or CD8+ T cells sorted from blood, collected in a trial of the OX40 agonist ivuxolimab. All receptors derive from an adult with an advanced solid tumor such as melanoma, head and neck, liver or kidney cancer.

The V call is TRBV6-6, the J call TRBJ2-1; a weak D match, TRBD1 (6 bases). Germline V gene data show CDR1 as MNHNY and CDR2 as SVGAGI (reference sequence). There are 13 residues in the CDR3. V was pared by 5 bases and J by 9 bases, with 14 bases between. The CDR3 region is CASSVLGGGEQFF. In DNA form, the CDR3 reads TGTGCCAGCAGTGTACTAGGGGGTGGTGAGCAGTTCTTC.

J is TRBJ2-7 and V is TRBV6-6; 7 bases match TRBD2. Trimming at V came to 7 bases and at J to 1 base, leaving 10 bases not matched to a gene. The CDR3 has 15 residues. Germline V gene sequence: CDR1 MNHNY, CDR2 SVGAGI (reference sequence). The chain's CDR3 is CASNPLASGSYEQYF. The CDR3 DNA reads TGTGCCAGCAACCCACTCGCTAGCGGATCCTACGAGCAGTACTTC.

This rearrangement joins TRBV9 to TRBJ1-4, with D tentatively TRBD1 (5 bases). The germline CDR1 and CDR2 sequences are SGDLS and YYNGEE. The CDR3 is made up of 16 amino acids. V lost 4 bases and J 0 bases, leaving 13 bases between the germline ends. CDR3 sequence (DNA): TGTGCCAGCAGCCTCGGACGGGGCGCAACTAATGAAAAACTGTTTTTT. Translation gives CASSLGRGATNEKLFF.

This clone has a handful of counts. The genes are TRBV7-2 and TRBJ2-3; the D gene is possibly TRBD1 (6 bases). The CDR3 runs to 15 residues. Germline V lookup: CDR1 SGHTA, CDR2 FQGNSA. V was clipped by 0 bases and J by 4 bases, with 11 bases between them. The CDR3 nucleotides are TGTGCCAGCAGCTTAGCGGGGGCCGGGGCAGATACGCAGTATTTT. This sequence encodes CASSLAGAGADTQYF.

CDR3 region: CASSFRGQGTYEQYF. CDR3 bases: TGTGCCAGCAGTTTCAGGGGACAGGGAACCTACGAGCAGTACTTC. The genes are TRBV6-5 and TRBJ2-7; 9 positions agree with TRBD1. The CDR3 totals 15 residues. Trimming cost V 4 bases and J 2 bases; bases outside gene matches: 6. Looked up from germline, CDR1 is MNHEY and CDR2 is SVGAGI.

The chain joins TRBV4-3 to TRBJ2-7; D is unresolved. The CDR3 runs 14 residues. Germline values: CDR1 LGHNA, CDR2 YSLEER. V was pared by 0 bases and J by 3 bases, with 9 bases between. The CDR3 reads CASSQDRPFYEQYF. The CDR3 DNA is TGCGCCAGCAGCCAAGATCGGCCCTTCTACGAGCAGTACTTC.

The V gene is TRBV7-2, the J gene TRBJ1-3; no definite D call. The V end was cut by 5 bases, the J end by 3 bases, with 11 bases between. The CDR3 loop spans 14 amino acids. The V gene's germline CDR1 is SGHTA and CDR2 FQGNSA. In nucleotides, the CDR3 is TGTGCCAGCAGCCCGGACCGGGTTGGAAACACCATATATTTT. Residues: CASSPDRVGNTIYF.

This sequence joins TRBV2 and TRBJ1-6; the D gene is possibly TRBD1 (5 bases). Germline V gene lookup returns CDR1 SNHLY and CDR2 FYNNEI. The CDR3 runs to 16 residues. Trimming took off 4 bases at V and 5 bases at J, with 15 bases between the two ends. The CDR3 here is CASSADRGGDNSPLHF. Written as DNA, the CDR3 is TGTGCCAGCAGTGCGGACCGGGGGGGTGATAATTCACCCCTCCACTTT. Looking up the rest from reference TRBV2 and TRBJ1-6 gives the full variable domain: EPEVTQTPSHQVTQMGQEVILRCVPISNHLYFYWYRQILGQKVEFLVSFYNNEISEKSEIFDDQFSVERPDGSNFTLKIRSTKLEDSAMYFCASSADRGGDNSPLHFGNGTRLTVT.

The chain has TRBV19 and TRBJ2-2; the D is unclear. V was trimmed by 4 bases and J by 2 bases, leaving 11 bases between them. The length of the CDR3 is 15 residues. CDR1 is LNHDA, CDR2 SQIVND, per germline (reference sequence). This CDR3 is CASSSGRSNTGELFF. CDR3 DNA sequence: TGTGCCAGTAGTAGCGGCCGCTCTAACACCGGGGAGCTGTTTTTT. Filled out from reference TRBV19 and TRBJ2-2, the complete variable domain reads DGGITQSPKYLFRKEGQNVTLSCEQNLNHDAMYWYRQDPGQGLRLIYYSQIVNDFQKGDIAEGYSVSREKKESFPLTVTSAQKNPTAFYLCASSSGRSNTGELFFGEGSRLTVL.

This clone was detected once. The chain has TRBV5-4 and TRBJ1-1; D gene ambiguous. This CDR3 has 16 amino acids. Trimming removed 3 bases from V and 1 base from J, with 16 bases in between. Looked up from germline, CDR1 is SGHNT and CDR2 is YYREEE (reference sequence). CDR3 residues: CASSSGRFMANTEAFF. CDR3 in DNA: TGTGCCAGCAGCTCTGGCAGGTTCATGGCGAACACTGAAGCTTTCTTT.

The CDR3 bases are TGTGCCAGCAGTTCCGGAGGGGCCCTAGAGACCCAGTACTTC. Amino acids: CASSSGGALETQYF. V usage is TRBV27 and J usage is TRBJ2-5; TRBD2 might be the D (6 bases). Germline V CDR1 and CDR2: MNHEY, SMNVEV (reference sequence). The CDR3 loop spans 14 amino acids. Between the trimmed V and J ends, which lost 4 bases and 4 bases, there was a span of 13 bases.

This rearrangement joins TRBV7-9 to TRBJ1-3; no definite D call. Germline CDR1 SEHNR, CDR2 FQNEAQ (reference sequence). Deletions cut 5 bases from V and 0 bases from J, with 11 bases between. This CDR3 has 15 amino acids. DNA of the CDR3: TGTGCCAGCAGCCCCTCTTCTTCCTCTGGAAACACCATATATTTT. Translation: CASSPSSSSGNTIYF.

The CDR3 reads CSVDRGLGGYTF. The CDR3 DNA sequence: TGCAGCGTTGATAGAGGGCTTGGGGGCTACACCTTC. J is TRBJ1-2 and V is TRBV29-1; the D is unclear. This CDR3 spans 12 amino acids. Deletions cut 3 bases from V and 8 bases from J, with 13 bases between. Germline CDR1 reads SQVTM; CDR2 reads ANQGSEA.

The V call is TRBV27, the J call TRBJ2-7; D remains unclear. This CDR3 has 15 residues. The germline V gene has CDR1 MNHEY and CDR2 SMNVEV (reference sequence). V was trimmed by 6 bases and J by 3 bases, leaving 18 bases between them. In DNA form, the CDR3 reads TGTGCCAGCAGATCCATGGCCAGAAGACGCTACGAGCAGTACTTC. Translating it yields CASRSMARRRYEQYF.

The chain uses TRBV7-9 and TRBJ1-2, with D maybe TRBD1 (6 bases). Trimming left V 5 bases short and J 4 bases short, with 14 bases between. The CDR3 is made up of 14 amino acids. Germline values: CDR1 SEHNR, CDR2 FQNEAQ (reference sequence). The DNA of the CDR3 is TGTGCCAGCAGCGGCGGCGGGGGCAGCTATGGCTACACCTTC. It encodes CASSGGGGSYGYTF.

The V call is TRBV15, the J call TRBJ2-7; D not resolved. The CDR3 is 14 amino acids. V shed 0 bases and J shed 2 bases, with 8 bases lying between them. Germline CDR1 is LNHNV and CDR2 is YYDKDF (reference sequence). The CDR3 DNA reads as TGTGCCACCAGCAGAGATGAAGTTCCCTACGAGCAGTACTTC. Its protein is CATSRDEVPYEQYF.